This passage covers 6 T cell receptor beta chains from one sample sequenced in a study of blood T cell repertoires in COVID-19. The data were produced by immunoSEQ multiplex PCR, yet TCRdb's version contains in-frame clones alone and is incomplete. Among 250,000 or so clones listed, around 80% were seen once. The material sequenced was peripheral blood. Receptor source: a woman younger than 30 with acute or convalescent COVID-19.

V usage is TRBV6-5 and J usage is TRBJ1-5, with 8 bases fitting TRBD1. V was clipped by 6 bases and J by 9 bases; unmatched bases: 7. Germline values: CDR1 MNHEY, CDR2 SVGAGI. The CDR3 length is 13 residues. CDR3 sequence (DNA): TGTGCCAGCAGGTTGGACAGGGCCTCGCCCCAGCATTTT. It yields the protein CASRLDRASPQHF.

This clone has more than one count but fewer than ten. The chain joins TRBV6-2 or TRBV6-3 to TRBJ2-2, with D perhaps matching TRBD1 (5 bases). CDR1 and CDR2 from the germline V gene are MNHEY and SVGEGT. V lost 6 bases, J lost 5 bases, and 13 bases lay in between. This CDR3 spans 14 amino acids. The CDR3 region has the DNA TGTGCCAGCAGCCGCGACAGTGCGACCGGGGAGCTGTTTTTT. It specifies CASSRDSATGELFF.

In DNA form, the CDR3 reads TGTGCCAGCAGCTTAGTATCATCGGACAGGGTTCCAGATACGCAGTATTTT. Its protein product is CASSLVSSDRVPDTQYF. The V gene is TRBV7-6, the J gene TRBJ2-3, with TRBD1 matching 8 bases. Trimming at V came to 1 base and at J to 4 bases, leaving 10 bases not matched to a gene. CDR3 length equals 17 residues. The germline gives CDR1 SGHVS, CDR2 FNYEAQ.

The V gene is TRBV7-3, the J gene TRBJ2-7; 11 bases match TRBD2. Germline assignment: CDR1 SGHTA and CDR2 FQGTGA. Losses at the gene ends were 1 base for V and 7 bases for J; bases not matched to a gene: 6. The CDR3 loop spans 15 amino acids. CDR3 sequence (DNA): TGTGCCAGCAGCTTAATGACTAGCGGGATTGGAGAGCAGTACTTC. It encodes CASSLMTSGIGEQYF.

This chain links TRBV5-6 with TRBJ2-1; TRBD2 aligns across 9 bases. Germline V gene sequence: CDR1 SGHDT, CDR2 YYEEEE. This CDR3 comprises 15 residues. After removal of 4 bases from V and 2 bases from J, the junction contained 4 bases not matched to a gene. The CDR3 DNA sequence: TGTGCCAGCAGCAAAGCGGGAGGAGCCTACAATGAGCAGTTCTTC. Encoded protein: CASSKAGGAYNEQFF.

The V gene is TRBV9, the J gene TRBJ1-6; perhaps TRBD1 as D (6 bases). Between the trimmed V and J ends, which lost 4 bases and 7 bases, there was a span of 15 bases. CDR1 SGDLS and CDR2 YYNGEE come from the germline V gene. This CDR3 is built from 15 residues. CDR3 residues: CASSTDGTLNSPLHF. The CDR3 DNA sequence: TGTGCCAGCAGCACCGACGGGACACTAAATTCACCCCTCCACTTT.